The 29 T cell receptor beta chains below were found in one sample sequenced in a study of PD-1 blockade in mismatch repair-deficient tumors. Using immunoSEQ multiplex PCR, the repertoire was profiled, and TCRdb retains in-frame clones only, with some absent. Among around 38,000 clones listed, 70% to 80% were seen once. Source: peripheral blood, taken 4 weeks after starting pembrolizumab. These receptors came from an adult with mismatch repair-deficient cancer.

The chain combines TRBV14 with TRBJ2-7; possibly TRBD1 or TRBD2 for D (6 bases each). Germline CDR1 reads SGHDN; CDR2 reads FVKESK. CDR3 size: 16 residues. Trimming removed 0 bases from V and 1 base from J, with 13 bases in between. The CDR3 DNA sequence: TGTGCCAGCAGCCAAGATTCGGGGGCGGAGTCCTACGAGCAGTACTTC. Protein product: CASSQDSGAESYEQYF.

This clone was recorded only once. The chain recombines TRBV6-1 with TRBJ2-7, with 10 bases fitting TRBD2. Germline V CDR1 and CDR2: MNHNS, SASEGT. J gave up 3 bases and V 3 bases, and 5 bases lay outside the gene matches. The CDR3 is made up of 15 amino acids. The DNA of the CDR3 is TGTGCCAGCAGTGATCTAGCGGGAGCCGACTACGAGCAGTACTTC. Translating it yields CASSDLAGADYEQYF.

This chain connects TRBV29-1 to TRBJ1-1, with D hard to call. V lost 4 bases, J lost 6 bases, and 18 bases lay in between. Germline V gene data show CDR1 as SQVTM and CDR2 as ANQGSEA. The CDR3 runs 14 residues. CDR3 DNA sequence: TGCAGCGTTGCACTTATTCTCCCCAGCGCTGAAGCTTTCTTT. Translation: CSVALILPSAEAFF.

The V and J genes are TRBV10-3 and TRBJ1-5; 10 positions agree with TRBD1. Germline CDR1 reads ENHRY; CDR2 reads SYGVKD. The CDR3 extends over 15 amino acids. J lost 4 bases, V lost 0 bases, and 0 bases had no gene match. The CDR3 DNA reads as TGTGCCATCAGTGAGTCGGGACAGGGGAATCAGCCCCAGCATTTT. It specifies CAISESGQGNQPQHF.

V gene TRBV19 combines with J gene TRBJ2-5; 7 bases match TRBD2. Trimming removed 3 bases from V and 1 base from J; junction bases left unmatched: 2. CDR1 is LNHDA and CDR2 is SQIVND in the germline V gene (reference sequence). This CDR3 spans 14 amino acids. The CDR3 bases are TGTGCCAGTAGTATGGGCGGGAGCCAAGAGACCCAGTACTTC. This translates into CASSMGGSQETQYF.

The V call is TRBV30, the J call TRBJ2-1, with D perhaps TRBD1 (6 bases). V lost 5 bases and J lost 8, with 13 bases in between. This CDR3 has 12 amino acids. From germline, CDR1 is GTSNPN and CDR2 SVGIG (reference sequence). CDR3 sequence reads: CAWATGWDEQFF. The DNA for the CDR3 is TGTGCCTGGGCCACAGGGTGGGATGAGCAGTTCTTC. The whole variable domain, filled in from reference TRBV30 and TRBJ2-1, reads SQTIHQWPATLVQPVGSPLSLECTVEGTSNPNLYWYRQAAGRGLQLLFYSVGIGQISSEVPQNLSASRPQDRQFILSSKKLLLSDSGFYLCAWATGWDEQFFGPGTRLTVL.

The chain employs TRBV29-1 and TRBJ1-2, with D perhaps TRBD1 (5 bases). Germline lookup yields CDR1 SQVTM and CDR2 ANQGSEA. V was clipped by 0 bases and J by 4 bases, with 12 bases between them. The length of the CDR3 is 14 residues. The CDR3 coding sequence is TGCAGCGTTGAAGAATTAGGGGCGGGCTATGGCTACACCTTC. Its protein is CSVEELGAGYGYTF.

The chain combines TRBV27 with TRBJ1-2; perhaps TRBD1 as D (5 bases). The CDR3 has 12 amino acids. Germline CDR1 is MNHEY and CDR2 is SMNVEV (reference sequence). The germline V and J ends were trimmed by 8 bases and 8 bases, with 15 bases remaining between them. Here the CDR3 reads CASGTVGGGYTF. In DNA form, the CDR3 reads TGTGCCAGCGGGACGGTTGGAGGGGGCTACACCTTC.

The chain combines TRBV5-1 with TRBJ2-7; 13 bases map to TRBD2. J was trimmed by 7 bases and V by 4 bases; bases with no gene match: 8. This CDR3 region has 15 residues. Germline CDR1 reads SGHRS; CDR2 reads YFSETQ. This CDR3 reads CASSNGLAGAREQYF. CDR3 DNA: TGCGCCAGCAGCAACGGACTAGCGGGAGCTCGAGAGCAGTACTTC.

The rearrangement links TRBV5-1 to TRBJ2-5, with 14 bases aligning to TRBD2. The V gene end was trimmed by 4 bases and the J gene end by 7 bases; junction bases not matched to a gene: 3. The CDR3 loop spans 14 amino acids. CDR1 and CDR2 (germline): SGHRS, YFSETQ. CDR3 DNA: TGCGCCAGCAGCGGAGGGACTAGCGGGGGGACCCAGTACTTC. Its protein product is CASSGGTSGGTQYF.

V usage is TRBV7-8 and J usage is TRBJ2-7, with 14 bases identical to TRBD2. Germline V gene sequence: CDR1 SGHVS, CDR2 FQNEAQ. The length of the CDR3 is 17 residues. J gave up 2 bases and V 5 bases, and 8 bases lay outside the gene matches. The CDR3 loop reads CASSRGTSGSSAYEQYF. CDR3 nucleotides: TGTGCCAGCAGCCGCGGGACTAGCGGGAGTAGTGCCTACGAGCAGTACTTC.

V gene TRBV30 combines with J gene TRBJ2-7, with D perhaps matching TRBD2 (7 bases). This CDR3 has 16 residues. Germline V lookup: CDR1 GTSNPN, CDR2 SVGIG (reference sequence). V was trimmed by 0 bases and J by 4 bases, leaving 19 bases between them. The CDR3 DNA follows: TGTGCCTGGAGTGTTTGGGGGCCCAGCGGGGTGTACGAGCAGTACTTC. The encoded protein is CAWSVWGPSGVYEQYF.

The chain couples TRBV11-2 to TRBJ2-7; 14 positions agree with TRBD2. The germline V gene has CDR1 SGHAT and CDR2 FQNNGV. The ends lost 4 bases at V and 5 bases at J; junction bases unmatched: 10. The CDR3 consists of 17 residues. CDR3 DNA: TGTGCCAGCAGCTCAGGACTAGCGGGAGGAGGTGGCCACGAGCAGTACTTC. It yields the protein CASSSGLAGGGGHEQYF.

This clone was observed a handful of times. The J gene is TRBJ2-7, the V gene TRBV5-4; possibly TRBD1 for D (6 bases). The CDR3 spans 12 residues. Germline loops: CDR1 SGHNT, CDR2 YYREEE (reference sequence). Trimming cost V 4 bases and J 6 bases, with 11 bases left between them. CDR3 sequence reads: CASSPGQSEQYF. CDR3 coding DNA: TGTGCCAGCAGCCCAGGACAGTCCGAGCAGTACTTC.

The V gene is TRBV7-6, the J gene TRBJ2-7, with 8 positions matching TRBD1. CDR3 size: 12 residues. V gave up 5 bases and J gave up 7 bases; unmatched junction bases: 4. Germline assignment: CDR1 SGHVS and CDR2 FNYEAQ. For the CDR3, the DNA is TGTGCCAGCAGCACCGGACAGGGTGAGCAGTACTTC. It encodes CASSTGQGEQYF.

This clone was recorded a few times. V usage is TRBV19 and J usage is TRBJ1-5; D is possibly TRBD1 (6 bases). Trimming shortened V by 7 bases and J by 4 bases, and 17 bases separated the two germline ends. The CDR3 extends over 15 amino acids. The V gene's germline CDR1 is LNHDA and CDR2 SQIVND (reference sequence). Written as DNA, the CDR3 is TGTGCCAGTACCTCACGGGGACAAGGTAATCAGCCCCAGCATTTT. Its protein is CASTSRGQGNQPQHF.

The rearrangement uses TRBV9 and TRBJ2-5; 8 positions agree with TRBD1. CDR3 size: 15 residues. Looked up from germline, CDR1 is SGDLS and CDR2 is YYNGEE. After removal of 0 bases from V and 5 bases from J, the junction contained 6 bases not matched to a gene. CDR3: CASSVGQGASETQYF. In DNA form, the CDR3 reads TGTGCCAGCAGCGTAGGTCAGGGGGCGTCCGAGACCCAGTACTTC.

The chain couples TRBV19 to TRBJ1-1; D gene uncertain. This CDR3 comprises 13 residues. V lost 5 bases, J lost 1 base, and 8 bases lay in between. Germline V lookup: CDR1 LNHDA, CDR2 SQIVND (reference sequence). The CDR3 is CASSASQNTEAFF. The CDR3, as DNA: TGTGCCAGTAGTGCAAGCCAGAACACTGAAGCTTTCTTT.

V is TRBV10-3 and J is TRBJ1-5, with D possibly matching TRBD1 (6 bases). In germline, CDR1 is ENHRY, CDR2 SYGVKD. This CDR3 contains 16 residues. The V end was cut by 3 bases, the J end by 1 base, with 13 bases between. CDR3 sequence (DNA): TGTGCCATCAGTGATCAGGGGTCAGGGAGCAATCAGCCCCAGCATTTT. This gives the protein CAISDQGSGSNQPQHF.

V usage is TRBV14 and J usage is TRBJ2-7; possibly TRBD2 for D (5 bases). Trimming cost V 1 base and J 0 bases, with 7 bases left between them. Germline V lookup: CDR1 SGHDN, CDR2 FVKESK. This CDR3 is built from 14 residues. For the CDR3, the DNA is TGTGCCAGCAGCCAAGTAGGGAGCTCCTACGAGCAGTACTTC. Protein product: CASSQVGSSYEQYF.

J is TRBJ2-7 and V is TRBV4-3; the D is unclear. Trimming took off 0 bases at V and 2 bases at J, with 11 bases between the two ends. CDR1 LGHNA and CDR2 YSLEER come from the germline V gene. This CDR3 comprises 15 residues. In nucleotides, the CDR3 is TGCGCCAGCAGCCAAGAGGTGGAGTACGCCTACGAGCAGTACTTC. Translation gives CASSQEVEYAYEQYF.

The genes are TRBV5-5 and TRBJ2-2; 12 nucleotides match TRBD2. Looked up from germline, CDR1 is SGHKS and CDR2 is YYEKEE (reference sequence). V shed 0 bases and J 7 bases; nucleotides not matched to a gene: 10. CDR3 size: 18 residues. The CDR3 sequence: CASSLAGSSGRAFGELFF. The CDR3 DNA reads TGTGCCAGCAGCTTGGCCGGTTCTAGCGGGAGGGCCTTCGGGGAGCTGTTTTTT.

This CDR3 is CASSLTPLAEVGETQYF. CDR3 in DNA: TGTGCCAGCAGCTTAACCCCCCTAGCGGAGGTGGGAGAGACCCAGTACTTC. The chain carries TRBV11-2 and TRBJ2-5; TRBD2 aligns across 7 bases. Trimming at V came to 2 bases and at J to 4 bases, leaving 13 bases not matched to a gene. Germline V gives CDR1 SGHAT, CDR2 FQNNGV. The CDR3 consists of 17 residues.

V is TRBV25-1 and J is TRBJ2-3, with 7 bases fitting TRBD1. The CDR3 is made up of 17 amino acids. V was clipped by 4 bases and J by 0 bases; unmatched bases: 10. Looked up from germline, CDR1 is MGHDK and CDR2 is SYGVNS. This CDR3 is CASSGGTAFSSTDTQYF. CDR3 coding DNA: TGTGCCAGCAGTGGGGGGACAGCTTTTTCTAGCACAGATACGCAGTATTTT.

This chain connects TRBV4-1 to TRBJ2-1; 7 bases are a match to TRBD2. V shed 5 bases, J shed 8 bases, and the junction held 9 bases outside the gene matches. The CDR3 totals 14 residues. Germline V lookup: CDR1 MGHRA, CDR2 YSYEKL. CDR3 bases: TGCGCCAGCAGCTACCCGGGAGGAGCGTATGAGCAGTTCTTC. Its protein product is CASSYPGGAYEQFF.

The rearrangement joins TRBV6-6 to TRBJ2-2; no clear D gene. With 2 bases removed from V and 6 bases from J, the gap between germline ends came to 10 bases. This CDR3 is 14 amino acids long. Germline V CDR1 and CDR2: MNHNY, SVGAGI (reference sequence). The CDR3 region has the DNA TGTGCCAGCAGTTACGGGTCTGTATCCGGGGAGCTGTTTTTT. This gives the protein CASSYGSVSGELFF.

CDR3 in amino acids: CASSELAGSGDTQYF. DNA for the CDR3: TGTGCCAGCAGTGAACTAGCGGGATCCGGAGATACGCAGTATTTT. The V and J genes are TRBV6-4 and TRBJ2-3, with TRBD2 matching over 10 bases. This CDR3 has 15 amino acids. Germline loops: CDR1 MRHNA, CDR2 SNTAGT. V lost 3 bases and J lost 5; bases outside the gene matches: 5.

The chain couples TRBV7-8 to TRBJ2-7; 9 bases match TRBD2. The length of the CDR3 is 16 residues. Losses at the gene ends were 2 bases for V and 6 bases for J; bases not matched to a gene: 11. The germline gives CDR1 SGHVS, CDR2 FQNEAQ. The CDR3 here is CASSLTAGTSTREQYF. The CDR3, as DNA: TGTGCCAGCAGCTTAACCGCCGGGACTAGCACTCGCGAGCAGTACTTC.

The V and J genes are TRBV5-1 and TRBJ2-5; tentatively, D is TRBD1 (7 bases). The CDR3 loop spans 16 amino acids. Germline V CDR1 and CDR2: SGHRS, YFSETQ. Trimming left V 1 base short and J 4 bases short, with 17 bases between. The CDR3 loop is CASSLRGGGVGETQYF. The CDR3 region has the DNA TGCGCCAGCAGCTTGAGAGGGGGCGGGGTAGGAGAGACCCAGTACTTC.